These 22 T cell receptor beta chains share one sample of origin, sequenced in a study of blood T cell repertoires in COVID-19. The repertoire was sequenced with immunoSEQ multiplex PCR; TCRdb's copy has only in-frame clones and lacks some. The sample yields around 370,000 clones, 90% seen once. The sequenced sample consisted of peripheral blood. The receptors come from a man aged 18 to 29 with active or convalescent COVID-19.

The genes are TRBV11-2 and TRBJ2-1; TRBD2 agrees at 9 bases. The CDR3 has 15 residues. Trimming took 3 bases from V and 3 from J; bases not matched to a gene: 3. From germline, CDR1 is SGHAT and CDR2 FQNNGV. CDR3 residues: CASSLGTSNYNEQFF. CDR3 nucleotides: TGTGCCAGCAGCTTGGGGACTAGCAACTACAATGAGCAGTTCTTC.

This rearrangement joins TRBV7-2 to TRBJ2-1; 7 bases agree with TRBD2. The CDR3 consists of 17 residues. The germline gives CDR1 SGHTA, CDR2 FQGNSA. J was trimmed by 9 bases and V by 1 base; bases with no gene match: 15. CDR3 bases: TGTGCCAGCAGCTTAGTCGGGGAGGGGAGGTGGGGCGGTGAGCAGTTCTTC. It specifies CASSLVGEGRWGGEQFF.

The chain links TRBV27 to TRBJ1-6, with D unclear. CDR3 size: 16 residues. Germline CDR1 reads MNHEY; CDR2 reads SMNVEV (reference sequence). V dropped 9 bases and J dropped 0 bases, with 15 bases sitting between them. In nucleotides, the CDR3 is TGTGCCAGTACCCCGACGGGGAGCTCCTATAATTCACCCCTCCACTTT. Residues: CASTPTGSSYNSPLHF.

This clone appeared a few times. The CDR3 sequence: CASSEQTGNSPLHF. The DNA of the CDR3 is TGTGCCAGCAGCGAACAGACAGGCAATTCACCCCTCCACTTT. V is TRBV25-1 and J is TRBJ1-6; D is perhaps TRBD1 (6 bases). The CDR3 extends over 14 amino acids. Germline assignment: CDR1 MGHDK and CDR2 SYGVNS. With 6 bases removed from V and 7 bases from J, the gap between germline ends came to 13 bases.

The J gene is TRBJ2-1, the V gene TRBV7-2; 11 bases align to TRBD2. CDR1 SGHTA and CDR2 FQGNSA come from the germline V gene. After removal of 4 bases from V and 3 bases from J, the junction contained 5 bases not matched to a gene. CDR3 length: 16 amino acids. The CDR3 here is CASSSRLAGSYNEQFF. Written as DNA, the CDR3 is TGTGCCAGCAGCTCGAGACTAGCGGGGAGCTACAATGAGCAGTTCTTC.

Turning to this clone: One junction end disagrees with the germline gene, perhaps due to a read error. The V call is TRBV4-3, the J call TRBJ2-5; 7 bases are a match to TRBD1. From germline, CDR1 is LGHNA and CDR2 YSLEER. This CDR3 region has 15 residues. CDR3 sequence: CASSKEDRPQETQYF. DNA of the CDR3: TGCGCCAGCAGCAAAGAGGACAGGCCCCAAGAGACCCAGTACTTC.

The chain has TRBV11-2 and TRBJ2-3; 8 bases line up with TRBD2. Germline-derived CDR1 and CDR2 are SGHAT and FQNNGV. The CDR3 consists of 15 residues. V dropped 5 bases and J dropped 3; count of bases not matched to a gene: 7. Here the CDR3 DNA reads TGTGCCAGCAGCGCTCCGGGACTAGTAACAGATACGCAGTATTTT. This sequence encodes CASSAPGLVTDTQYF.

The CDR3 coding sequence is TGTGCCAGCAGTTACGAGGGAAAGAGAGGCTACACCTTC. Protein sequence: CASSYEGKRGYTF. V is TRBV6-5 and J is TRBJ1-2; D gene unclear. V was clipped by 2 bases and J by 8 bases, with 12 bases between them. The CDR3 runs 13 residues. Germline lookup yields CDR1 MNHEY and CDR2 SVGAGI.

The CDR3 DNA reads as TGTGCCAGCAGCCAACTTCGGACAGGGCATACCGGGGAGCTGTTTTTT. This codes for CASSQLRTGHTGELFF. This chain joins TRBV14 and TRBJ2-2; 8 bases map to TRBD1. Per germline, CDR1 SGHDN and CDR2 FVKESK. The CDR3 spans 16 residues. V shed 2 bases and J 5 bases; nucleotides not matched to a gene: 7. Supplemented by reference TRBV14 and TRBJ2-2, the full variable domain reads EAGVTQFPSHSVIEKGQTVTLRCDPISGHDNLYWYRRVMGKEIKFLLHFVKESKQDESGMPNNRFLAERTGGTYSTLKVQPAELEDSGVYFCASSQLRTGHTGELFFGEGSRLTVL.

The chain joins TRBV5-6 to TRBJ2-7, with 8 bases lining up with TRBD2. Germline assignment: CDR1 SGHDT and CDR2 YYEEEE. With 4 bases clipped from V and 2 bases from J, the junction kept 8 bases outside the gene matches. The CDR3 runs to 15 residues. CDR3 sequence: CASSDGKRGTYEQYF. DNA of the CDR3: TGTGCCAGCAGCGATGGGAAGCGGGGGACCTACGAGCAGTACTTC. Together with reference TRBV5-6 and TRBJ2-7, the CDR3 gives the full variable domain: DAGVTQSPTHLIKTRGQQVTLRCSPKSGHDTVSWYQQALGQGPQFIFQYYEEEERQRGNFPDRFSGHQFPNYSSELNVNALLLGDSALYLCASSDGKRGTYEQYFGPGTRLTVT.

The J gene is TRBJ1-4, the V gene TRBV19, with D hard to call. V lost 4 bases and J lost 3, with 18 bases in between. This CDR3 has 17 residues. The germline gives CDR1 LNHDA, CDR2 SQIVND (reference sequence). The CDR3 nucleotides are TGTGCCAGTAGTAGGGGAGGGTCCTCCCGTTCTAATGAAAAACTGTTTTTT. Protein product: CASSRGGSSRSNEKLFF.

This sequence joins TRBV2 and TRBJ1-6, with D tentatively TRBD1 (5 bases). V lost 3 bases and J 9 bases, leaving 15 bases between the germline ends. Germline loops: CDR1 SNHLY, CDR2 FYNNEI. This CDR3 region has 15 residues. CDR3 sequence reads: CASSEGGSSGSPLHF. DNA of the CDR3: TGTGCCAGCAGTGAGGGGGGGAGTAGCGGTTCACCCCTCCACTTT.

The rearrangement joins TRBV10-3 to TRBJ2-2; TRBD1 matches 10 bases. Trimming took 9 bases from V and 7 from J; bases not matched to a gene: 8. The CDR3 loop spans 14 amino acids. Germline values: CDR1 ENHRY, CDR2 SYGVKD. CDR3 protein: CAIRDRGILGELFF. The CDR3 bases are TGTGCCATTCGGGACAGGGGTATACTCGGGGAGCTGTTTTTT.

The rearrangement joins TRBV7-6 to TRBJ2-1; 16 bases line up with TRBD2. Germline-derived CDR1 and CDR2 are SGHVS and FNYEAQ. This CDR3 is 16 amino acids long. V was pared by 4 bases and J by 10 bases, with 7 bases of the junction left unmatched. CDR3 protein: CASSSPGTSGGEEQFF. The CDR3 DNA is TGTGCCAGCAGCTCTCCCGGGACTAGCGGGGGGGAGGAGCAGTTCTTC. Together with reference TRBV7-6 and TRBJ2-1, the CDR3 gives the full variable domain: GAGVSQSPRYKVTKRGQDVALRCDPISGHVSLYWYRQALGQGPEFLTYFNYEAQQDKSGLPNDRFSAERPEGSISTLTIQRTEQRDSAMYRCASSSPGTSGGEEQFFGPGTRLTVL.

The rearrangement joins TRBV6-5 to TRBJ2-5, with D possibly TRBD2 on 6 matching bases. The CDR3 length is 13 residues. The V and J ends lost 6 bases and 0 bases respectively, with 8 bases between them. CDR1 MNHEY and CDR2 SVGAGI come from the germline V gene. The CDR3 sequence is CASRGGYQETQYF. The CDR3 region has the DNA TGTGCCAGCAGGGGGGGTTACCAAGAGACCCAGTACTTC.

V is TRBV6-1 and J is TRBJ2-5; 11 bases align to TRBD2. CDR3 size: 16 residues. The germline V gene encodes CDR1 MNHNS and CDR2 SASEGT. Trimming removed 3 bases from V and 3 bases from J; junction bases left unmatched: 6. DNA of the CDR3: TGTGCCAGCAGTGACGTTAGACTAGCGGGAAAAGAGACCCAGTACTTC. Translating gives CASSDVRLAGKETQYF.

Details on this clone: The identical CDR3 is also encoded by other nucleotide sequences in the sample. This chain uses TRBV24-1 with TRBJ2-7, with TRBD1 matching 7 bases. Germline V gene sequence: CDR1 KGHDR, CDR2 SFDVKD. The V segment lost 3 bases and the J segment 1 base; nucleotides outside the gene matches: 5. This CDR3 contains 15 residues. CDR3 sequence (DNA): TGTGCCACCAGTGATCCGAGGGACAGATCCTACGAGCAGTACTTC. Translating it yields CATSDPRDRSYEQYF.

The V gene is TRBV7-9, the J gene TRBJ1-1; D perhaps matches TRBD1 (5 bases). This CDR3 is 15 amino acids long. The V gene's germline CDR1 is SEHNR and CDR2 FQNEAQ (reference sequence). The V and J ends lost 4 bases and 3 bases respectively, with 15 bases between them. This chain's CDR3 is CASSSFAGGYTEAFF. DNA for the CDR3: TGTGCCAGCAGCTCCTTCGCGGGGGGGTACACTGAAGCTTTCTTT.

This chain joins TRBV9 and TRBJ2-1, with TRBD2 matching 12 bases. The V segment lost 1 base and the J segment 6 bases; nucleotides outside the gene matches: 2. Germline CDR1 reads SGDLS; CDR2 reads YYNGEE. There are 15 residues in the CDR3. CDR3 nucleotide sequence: TGTGCCAGCAGCGTAACACTAGCGGGAGGCAATGAGCAGTTCTTC. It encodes CASSVTLAGGNEQFF. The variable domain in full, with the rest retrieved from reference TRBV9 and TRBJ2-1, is DSGVTQTPKHLITATGQRVTLRCSPRSGDLSVYWYQQSLDQGLQFLIQYYNGEERAKGNILERFSAQQFPDLHSELNLSSLELGDSALYFCASSVTLAGGNEQFFGPGTRLTVL.

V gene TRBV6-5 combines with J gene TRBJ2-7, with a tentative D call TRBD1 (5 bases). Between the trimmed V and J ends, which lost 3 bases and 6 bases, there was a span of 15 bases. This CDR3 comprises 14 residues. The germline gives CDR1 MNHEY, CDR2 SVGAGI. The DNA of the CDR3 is TGTGCCAGCAGTTATTCGCACCAGGGTGTCGAGCAGTACTTC. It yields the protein CASSYSHQGVEQYF.

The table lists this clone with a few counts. In DNA form, the CDR3 reads TGTGCCAGCAGCCAGGAGGGGTCAGTCCAGATTACTGGAAACACCATATATTTT. Amino acid sequence: CASSQEGSVQITGNTIYF. The chain carries TRBV7-8 and TRBJ1-3; possibly TRBD1 for D (5 bases). V gave up 5 bases and J gave up 2 bases, with 22 bases separating them. This CDR3 comprises 18 residues. Germline CDR1 reads SGHVS; CDR2 reads FQNEAQ. Based on the CDR3 plus reference TRBV7-8 and TRBJ1-3, the full variable domain is GAGVSQSPRYKVAKRGQDVALRCDPISGHVSLFWYQQALGQGPEFLTYFQNEAQLDKSGLPSDRFFAERPEGSVSTLKIQRTQQEDSAVYLCASSQEGSVQITGNTIYFGEGSWLTVV.

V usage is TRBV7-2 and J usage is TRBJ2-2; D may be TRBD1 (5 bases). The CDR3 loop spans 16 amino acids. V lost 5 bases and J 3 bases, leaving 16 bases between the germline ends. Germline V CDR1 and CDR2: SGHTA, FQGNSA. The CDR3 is CASSPLLGRYTGELFF. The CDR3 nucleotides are TGTGCCAGCAGCCCCCTTTTGGGGCGTTACACCGGGGAGCTGTTTTTT.